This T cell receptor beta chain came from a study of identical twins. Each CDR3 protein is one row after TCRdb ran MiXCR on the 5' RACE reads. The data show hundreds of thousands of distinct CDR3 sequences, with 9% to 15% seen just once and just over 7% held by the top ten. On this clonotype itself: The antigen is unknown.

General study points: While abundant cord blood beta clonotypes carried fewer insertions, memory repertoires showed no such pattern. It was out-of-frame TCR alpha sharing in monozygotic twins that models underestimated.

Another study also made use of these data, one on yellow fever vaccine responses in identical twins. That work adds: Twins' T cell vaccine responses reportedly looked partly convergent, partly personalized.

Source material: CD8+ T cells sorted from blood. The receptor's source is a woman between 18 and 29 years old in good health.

The CDR3 coding sequence is TGTGCCAGCAGCGTAGGGATCGTAGCCTACAATGAGCAGTTCTTC. Protein: CASSVGIVAYNEQFF. The chain employs TRBV9 and TRBJ2-1; D ambiguous. CDR1 and CDR2 (germline): SGDLS, YYNGEE. This CDR3 contains 15 residues. V lost 0 bases to trimming and J lost 2 bases, with 9 bases between them.